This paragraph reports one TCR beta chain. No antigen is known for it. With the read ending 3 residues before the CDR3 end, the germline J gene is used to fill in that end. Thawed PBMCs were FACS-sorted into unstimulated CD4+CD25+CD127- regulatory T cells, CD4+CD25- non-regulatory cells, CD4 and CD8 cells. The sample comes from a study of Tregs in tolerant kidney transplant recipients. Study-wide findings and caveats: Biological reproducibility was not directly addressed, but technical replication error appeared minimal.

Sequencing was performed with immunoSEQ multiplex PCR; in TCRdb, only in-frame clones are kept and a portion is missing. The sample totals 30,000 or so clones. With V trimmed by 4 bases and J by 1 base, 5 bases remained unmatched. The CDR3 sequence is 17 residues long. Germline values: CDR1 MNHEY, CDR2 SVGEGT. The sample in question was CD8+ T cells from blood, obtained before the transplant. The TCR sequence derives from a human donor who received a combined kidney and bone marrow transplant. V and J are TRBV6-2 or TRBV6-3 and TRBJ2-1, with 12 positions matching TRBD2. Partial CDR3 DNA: TGTGCCAGCAGTTTACTAGCGGGGGGTGGTTCCTACAATGAG. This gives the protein CASSLLAGGGSYNE. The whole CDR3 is CASSLLAGGGSYNEQFF.